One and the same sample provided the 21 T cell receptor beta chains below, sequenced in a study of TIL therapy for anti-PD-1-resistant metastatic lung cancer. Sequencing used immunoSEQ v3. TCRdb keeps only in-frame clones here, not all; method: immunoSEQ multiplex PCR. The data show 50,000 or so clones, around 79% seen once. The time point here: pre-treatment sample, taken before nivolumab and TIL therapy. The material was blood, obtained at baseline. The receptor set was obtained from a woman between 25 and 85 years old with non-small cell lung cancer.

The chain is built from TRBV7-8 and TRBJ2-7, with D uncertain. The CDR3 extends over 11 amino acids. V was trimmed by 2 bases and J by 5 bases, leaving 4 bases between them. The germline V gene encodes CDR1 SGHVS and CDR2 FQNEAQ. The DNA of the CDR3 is TGTGCCAGCAGCTTAATCGACGAGCAGTACTTC. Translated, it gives CASSLIDEQYF. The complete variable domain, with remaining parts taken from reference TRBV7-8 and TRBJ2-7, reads GAGVSQSPRYKVAKRGQDVALRCDPISGHVSLFWYQQALGQGPEFLTYFQNEAQLDKSGLPSDRFFAERPEGSVSTLKIQRTQQEDSAVYLCASSLIDEQYFGPGTRLTVT.

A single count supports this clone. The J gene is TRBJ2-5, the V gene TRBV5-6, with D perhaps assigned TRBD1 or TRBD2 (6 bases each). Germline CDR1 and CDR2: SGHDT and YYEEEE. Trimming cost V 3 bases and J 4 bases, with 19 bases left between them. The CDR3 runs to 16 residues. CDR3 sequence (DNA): TGTGCCAGCAGCTACGGACTACAGGGTGGAGGAGAGACCCAGTACTTC. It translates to CASSYGLQGGGETQYF.

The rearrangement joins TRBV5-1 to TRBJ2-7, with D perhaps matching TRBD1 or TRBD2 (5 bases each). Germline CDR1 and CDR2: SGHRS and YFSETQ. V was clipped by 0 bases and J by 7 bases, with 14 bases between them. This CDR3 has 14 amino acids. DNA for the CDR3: TGCGCCAGCAGCTTGGGGGACCCCGACAGAGAGCAGTACTTC. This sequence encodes CASSLGDPDREQYF. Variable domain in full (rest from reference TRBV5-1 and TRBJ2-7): KAGVTQTPRYLIKTRGQQVTLSCSPISGHRSVSWYQQTPGQGLQFLFEYFSETQRNKGNFPGRFSGRQFSNSRSEMNVSTLELGDSALYLCASSLGDPDREQYFGPGTRLTVT.

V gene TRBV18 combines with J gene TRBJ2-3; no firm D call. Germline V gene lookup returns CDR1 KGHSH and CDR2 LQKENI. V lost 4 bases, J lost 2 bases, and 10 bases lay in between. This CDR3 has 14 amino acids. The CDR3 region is CASSHLDTTDTQYF. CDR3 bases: TGTGCCAGCTCACATCTTGATACCACAGATACGCAGTATTTT.

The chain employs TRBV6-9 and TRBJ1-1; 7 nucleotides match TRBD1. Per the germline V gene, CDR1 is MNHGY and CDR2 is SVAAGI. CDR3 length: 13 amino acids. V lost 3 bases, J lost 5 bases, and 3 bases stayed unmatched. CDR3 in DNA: TGTGCCAGCAGTTACCCGACAGGGACTGAAGCTTTCTTT. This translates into CASSYPTGTEAFF.

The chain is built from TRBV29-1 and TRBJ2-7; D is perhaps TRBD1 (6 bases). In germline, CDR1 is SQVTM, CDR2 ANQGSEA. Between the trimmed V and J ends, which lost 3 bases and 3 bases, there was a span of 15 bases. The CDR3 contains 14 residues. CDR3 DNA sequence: TGCAGCGTTGATAAGGGGCAGGGGAACTACGAGCAGTACTTC. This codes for CSVDKGQGNYEQYF.

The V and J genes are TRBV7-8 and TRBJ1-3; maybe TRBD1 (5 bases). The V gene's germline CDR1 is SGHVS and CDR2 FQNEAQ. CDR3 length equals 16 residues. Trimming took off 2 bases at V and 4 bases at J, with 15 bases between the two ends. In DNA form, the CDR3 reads TGTGCCAGCAGCTTATTTAACACGCAGGGAGGAAACACCATATATTTT. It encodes CASSLFNTQGGNTIYF.

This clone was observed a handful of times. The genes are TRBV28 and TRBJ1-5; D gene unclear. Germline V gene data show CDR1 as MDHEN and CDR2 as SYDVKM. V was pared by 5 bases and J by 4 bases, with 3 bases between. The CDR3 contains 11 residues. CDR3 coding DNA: TGTGCCAGCAGTACAAATCAGCCCCAGCATTTT. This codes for CASSTNQPQHF.

The CDR3 sequence is CASSLGTGGFYGYTF. In DNA form, the CDR3 reads TGCGCCAGCAGCCTTGGGACAGGGGGCTTCTATGGCTACACCTTC. This chain connects TRBV4-1 to TRBJ1-2; 12 nucleotides agree with TRBD1. The CDR3 totals 15 residues. J gave up 4 bases and V 4 bases, and 4 bases lay outside the gene matches. Germline V lookup: CDR1 MGHRA, CDR2 YSYEKL.

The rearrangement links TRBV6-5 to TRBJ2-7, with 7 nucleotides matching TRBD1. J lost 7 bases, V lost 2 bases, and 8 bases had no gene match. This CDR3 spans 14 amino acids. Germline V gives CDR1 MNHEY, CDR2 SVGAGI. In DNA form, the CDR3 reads TGTGCCAGCAGTTACGCAGACAGGGCCCGGGAGCAGTACTTC. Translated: CASSYADRAREQYF.

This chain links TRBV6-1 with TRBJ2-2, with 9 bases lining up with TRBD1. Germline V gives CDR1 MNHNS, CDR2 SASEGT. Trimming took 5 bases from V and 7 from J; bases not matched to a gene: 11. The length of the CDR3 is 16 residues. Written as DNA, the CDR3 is TGTGCCAGCAGTAAAGAGGGACAGGGCCCGTTCGGGGAGCTGTTTTTT. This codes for CASSKEGQGPFGELFF.

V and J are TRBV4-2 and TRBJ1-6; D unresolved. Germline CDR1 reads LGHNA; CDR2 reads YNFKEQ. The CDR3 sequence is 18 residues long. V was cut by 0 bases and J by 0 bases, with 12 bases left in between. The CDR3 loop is CASSQEAQMSSYNSPLHF. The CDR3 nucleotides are TGTGCCAGCAGCCAAGAGGCCCAAATGAGCTCCTATAATTCACCCCTCCACTTT.

The CDR3 loop reads CASSAQGKLFF. The CDR3, as DNA: TGTGCCAGCAGTGCACAGGGGAAACTGTTTTTT. The chain couples TRBV6-5 to TRBJ1-4; 7 nucleotides match TRBD1. Per germline, CDR1 MNHEY and CDR2 SVGAGI. This CDR3 contains 11 residues. Trimming took 5 bases from V and 11 from J; bases not matched to a gene: 2.

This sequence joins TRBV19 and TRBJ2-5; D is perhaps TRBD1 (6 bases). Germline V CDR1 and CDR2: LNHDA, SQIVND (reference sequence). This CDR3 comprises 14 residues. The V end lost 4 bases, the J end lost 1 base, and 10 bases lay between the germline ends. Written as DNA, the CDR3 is TGTGCCAGTAGTACAACAGGGTTCCAAGAGACCCAGTACTTC. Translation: CASSTTGFQETQYF.

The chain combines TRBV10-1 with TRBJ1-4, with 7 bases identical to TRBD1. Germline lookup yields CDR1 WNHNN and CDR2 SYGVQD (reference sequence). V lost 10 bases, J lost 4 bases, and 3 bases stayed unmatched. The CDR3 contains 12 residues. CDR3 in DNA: TGCGCCATCGGGACAGATAATGAAAAACTGTTTTTT. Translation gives CAIGTDNEKLFF.

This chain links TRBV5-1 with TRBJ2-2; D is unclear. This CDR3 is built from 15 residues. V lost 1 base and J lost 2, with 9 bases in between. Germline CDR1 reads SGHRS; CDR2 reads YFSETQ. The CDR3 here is CASSLSQLNTGELFF. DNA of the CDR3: TGCGCCAGCAGCTTGTCGCAATTAAACACCGGGGAGCTGTTTTTT. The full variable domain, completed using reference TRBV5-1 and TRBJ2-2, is KAGVTQTPRYLIKTRGQQVTLSCSPISGHRSVSWYQQTPGQGLQFLFEYFSETQRNKGNFPGRFSGRQFSNSRSEMNVSTLELGDSALYLCASSLSQLNTGELFFGEGSRLTVL.

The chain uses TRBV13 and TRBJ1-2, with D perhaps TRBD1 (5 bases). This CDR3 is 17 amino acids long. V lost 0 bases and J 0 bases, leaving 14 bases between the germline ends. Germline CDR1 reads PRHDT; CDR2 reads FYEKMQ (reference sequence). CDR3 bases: TGTGCCAGCAGCTTAGGGGGGCTCGGGACTTCTAACTATGGCTACACCTTC. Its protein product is CASSLGGLGTSNYGYTF.

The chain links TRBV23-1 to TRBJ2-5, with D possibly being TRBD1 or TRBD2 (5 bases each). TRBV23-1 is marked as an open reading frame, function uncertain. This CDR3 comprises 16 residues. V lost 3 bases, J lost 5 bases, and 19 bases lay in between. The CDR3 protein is CASSHRLSEEGETQYF. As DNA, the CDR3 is TGCGCCAGCAGTCATAGACTTTCCGAAGAGGGGGAGACCCAGTACTTC.

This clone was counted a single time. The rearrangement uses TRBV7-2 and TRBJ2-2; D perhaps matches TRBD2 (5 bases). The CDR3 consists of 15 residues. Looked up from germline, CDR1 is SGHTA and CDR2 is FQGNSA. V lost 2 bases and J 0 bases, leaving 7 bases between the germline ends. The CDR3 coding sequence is TGTGCCAGCAGCTTAAGAGCGGCGAACACCGGGGAGCTGTTTTTT. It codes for CASSLRAANTGELFF.

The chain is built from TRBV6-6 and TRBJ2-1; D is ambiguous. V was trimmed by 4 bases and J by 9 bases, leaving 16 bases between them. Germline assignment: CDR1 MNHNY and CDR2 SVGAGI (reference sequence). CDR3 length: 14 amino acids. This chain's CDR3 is CASSLDLSISEQFF. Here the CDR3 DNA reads TGTGCCAGCAGTTTAGATTTGAGCATAAGTGAGCAGTTCTTC.

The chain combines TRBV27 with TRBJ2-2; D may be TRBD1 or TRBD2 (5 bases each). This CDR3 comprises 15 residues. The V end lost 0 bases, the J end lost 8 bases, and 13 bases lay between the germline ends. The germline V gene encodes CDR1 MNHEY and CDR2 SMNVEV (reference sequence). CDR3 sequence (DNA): TGTGCCAGCAGTTTATCAGGGACCTACGCAGGGGAGCTGTTTTTT. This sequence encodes CASSLSGTYAGELFF.